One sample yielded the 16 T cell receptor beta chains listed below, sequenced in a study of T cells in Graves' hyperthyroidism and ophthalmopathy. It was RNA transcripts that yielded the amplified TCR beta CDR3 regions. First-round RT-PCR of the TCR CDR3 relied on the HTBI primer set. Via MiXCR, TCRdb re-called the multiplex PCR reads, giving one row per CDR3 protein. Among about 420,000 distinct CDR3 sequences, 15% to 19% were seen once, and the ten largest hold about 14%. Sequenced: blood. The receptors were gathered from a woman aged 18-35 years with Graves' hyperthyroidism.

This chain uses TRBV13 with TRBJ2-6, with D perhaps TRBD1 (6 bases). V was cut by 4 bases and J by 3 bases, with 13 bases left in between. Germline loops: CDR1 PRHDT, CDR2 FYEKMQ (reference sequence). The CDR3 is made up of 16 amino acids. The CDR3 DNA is TGTGCCAGCAGCTCCCGAAAAGGGGGTGGGGCCAACGTCCTGACTTTC. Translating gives CASSSRKGGGANVLTF.

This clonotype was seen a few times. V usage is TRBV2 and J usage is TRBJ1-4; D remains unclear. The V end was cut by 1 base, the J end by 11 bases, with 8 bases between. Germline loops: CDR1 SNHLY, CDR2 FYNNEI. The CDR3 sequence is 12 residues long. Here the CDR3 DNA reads TGTGCCAGCAGTGAAGACAAAGGGAAACTGTTTTTT. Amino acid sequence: CASSEDKGKLFF.

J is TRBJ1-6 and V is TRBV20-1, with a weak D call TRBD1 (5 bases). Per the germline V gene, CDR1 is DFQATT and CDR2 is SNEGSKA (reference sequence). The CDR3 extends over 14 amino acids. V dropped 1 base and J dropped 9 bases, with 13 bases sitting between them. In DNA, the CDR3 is TGCAGTGCTAGAGTGGGGGGAGATCTTTCACCCCTCCACTTT. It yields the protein CSARVGGDLSPLHF.

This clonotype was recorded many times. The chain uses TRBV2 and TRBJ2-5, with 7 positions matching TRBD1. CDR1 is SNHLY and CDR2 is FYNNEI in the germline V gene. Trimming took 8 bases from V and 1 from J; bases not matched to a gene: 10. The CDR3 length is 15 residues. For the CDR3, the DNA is TGTGCCAGCGGCGGAACAGGGGCCCCCCAAGAGACCCAGTACTTC. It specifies CASGGTGAPQETQYF.

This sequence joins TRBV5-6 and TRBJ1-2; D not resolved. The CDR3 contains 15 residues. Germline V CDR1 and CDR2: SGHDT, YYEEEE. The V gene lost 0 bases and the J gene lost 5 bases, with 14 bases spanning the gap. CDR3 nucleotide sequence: TGTGCCAGCAGCTTGGAACCACAGCGTACTTATGGCTACACCTTC. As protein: CASSLEPQRTYGYTF. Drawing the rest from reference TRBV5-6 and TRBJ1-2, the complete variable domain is DAGVTQSPTHLIKTRGQQVTLRCSPKSGHDTVSWYQQALGQGPQFIFQYYEEEERQRGNFPDRFSGHQFPNYSSELNVNALLLGDSALYLCASSLEPQRTYGYTFGSGTRLTVV.

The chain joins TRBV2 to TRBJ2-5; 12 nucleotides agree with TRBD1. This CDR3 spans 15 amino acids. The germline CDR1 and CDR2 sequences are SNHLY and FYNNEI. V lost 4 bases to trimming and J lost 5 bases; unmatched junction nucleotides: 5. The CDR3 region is CASSGDRGREETQYF. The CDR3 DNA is TGTGCCAGCAGTGGGGACAGGGGGCGTGAGGAGACCCAGTACTTC.

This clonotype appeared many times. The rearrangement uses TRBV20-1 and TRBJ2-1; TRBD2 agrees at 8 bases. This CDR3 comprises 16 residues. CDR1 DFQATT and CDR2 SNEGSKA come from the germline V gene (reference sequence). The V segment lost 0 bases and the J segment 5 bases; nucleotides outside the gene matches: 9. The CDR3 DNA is TGCAGTGCTAGAGACCCCTGGCTAGCGGGCAACAATGAGCAGTTCTTC. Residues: CSARDPWLAGNNEQFF.

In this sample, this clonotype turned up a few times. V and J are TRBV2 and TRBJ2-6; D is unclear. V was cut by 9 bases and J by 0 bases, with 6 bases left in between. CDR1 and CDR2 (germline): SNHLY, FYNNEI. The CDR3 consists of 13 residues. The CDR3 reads CARRSSGANVLTF. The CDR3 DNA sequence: TGTGCCAGACGCAGCTCTGGGGCCAACGTCCTGACTTTC.

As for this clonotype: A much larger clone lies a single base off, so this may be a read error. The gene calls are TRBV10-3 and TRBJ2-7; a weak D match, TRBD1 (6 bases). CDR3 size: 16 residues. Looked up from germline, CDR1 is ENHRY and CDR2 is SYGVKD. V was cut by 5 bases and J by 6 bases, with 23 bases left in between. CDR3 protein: CAISSPAEQGFGEQYF. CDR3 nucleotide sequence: TGTGCCATCAGTTCGCCGGCCGAACAGGGATTTGGCGAGCAGTACTTC.

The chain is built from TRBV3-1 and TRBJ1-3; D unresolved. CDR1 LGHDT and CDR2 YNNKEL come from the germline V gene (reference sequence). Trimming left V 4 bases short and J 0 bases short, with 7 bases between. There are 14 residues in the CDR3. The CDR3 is CASSPAFSGNTIYF. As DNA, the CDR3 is TGTGCCAGCAGCCCTGCGTTCTCTGGAAACACCATATATTTT.

CDR3 DNA sequence: TGTGCCAGCTCAGAGTACTCCTATAATTCACCCCTCCACTTT. As protein: CASSEYSYNSPLHF. The chain couples TRBV18 to TRBJ1-6; D remains ambiguous. V lost 5 bases, J lost 0 bases, and 5 bases lay in between. CDR1 and CDR2 (germline): KGHSH, LQKENI. This CDR3 contains 14 residues.

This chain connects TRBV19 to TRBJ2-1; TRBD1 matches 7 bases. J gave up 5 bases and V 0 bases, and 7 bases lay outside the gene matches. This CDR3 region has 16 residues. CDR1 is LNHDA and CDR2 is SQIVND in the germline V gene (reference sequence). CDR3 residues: CASSIDSFTGDNEQFF. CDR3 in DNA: TGTGCCAGTAGTATAGACTCCTTTACAGGGGACAATGAGCAGTTCTTC.

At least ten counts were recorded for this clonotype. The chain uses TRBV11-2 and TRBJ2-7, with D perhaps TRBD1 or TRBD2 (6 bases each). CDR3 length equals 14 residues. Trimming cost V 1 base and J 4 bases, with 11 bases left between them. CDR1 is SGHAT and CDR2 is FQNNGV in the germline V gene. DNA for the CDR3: TGTGCCAGCAGCTTAGGAGGGGGGTGGTACGAGCAGTACTTC. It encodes CASSLGGGWYEQYF.

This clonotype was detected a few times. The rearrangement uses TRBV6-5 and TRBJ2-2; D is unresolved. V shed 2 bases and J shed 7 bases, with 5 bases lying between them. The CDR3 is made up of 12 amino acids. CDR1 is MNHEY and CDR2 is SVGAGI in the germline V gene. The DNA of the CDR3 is TGTGCCAGCAGTTACATTATCGGGGAGCTGTTTTTT. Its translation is CASSYIIGELFF.

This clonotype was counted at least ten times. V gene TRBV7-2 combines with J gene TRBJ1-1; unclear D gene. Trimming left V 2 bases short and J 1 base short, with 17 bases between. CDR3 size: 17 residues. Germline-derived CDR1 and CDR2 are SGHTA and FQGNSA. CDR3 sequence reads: CASSLIAADITNTEAFF. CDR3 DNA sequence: TGTGCCAGCAGCTTAATAGCAGCGGATATAACGAACACTGAAGCTTTCTTT.

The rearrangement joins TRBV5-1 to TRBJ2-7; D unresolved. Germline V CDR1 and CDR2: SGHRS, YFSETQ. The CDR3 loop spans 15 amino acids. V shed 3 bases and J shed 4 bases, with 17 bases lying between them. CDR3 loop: CASSYGVGRLYEQYF. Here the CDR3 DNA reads TGCGCCAGCAGCTACGGAGTCGGCAGATTATACGAGCAGTACTTC.